This entry concerns a single T cell receptor beta chain. The same CDR3 also results from other DNA sequences found in this sample. Assay: immunoSEQ multiplex PCR; the TCRdb copy retains only in-frame clones and omits some. The sample contains around 74,000 clones, 92% of which appear only once. This sample is drawn from a study of OX40 agonist ivuxolimab in advanced cancers. The CDR3 covers 12 residues. Trimming shortened V by 1 base and J by 4 bases, and 4 bases separated the two germline ends. From germline, CDR1 is SGHDN and CDR2 FVKESK. Here the sequenced sample was CD4+ or CD8+ T cells sorted from blood, taken in a trial of the OX40 agonist ivuxolimab. This clonotype was obtained from an adult with an advanced solid tumor such as melanoma, head and neck, liver or kidney cancer. The chain recombines TRBV14 with TRBJ1-1; no reliable D call. CDR3 nucleotides: TGTGCCAGCAGCCAAGTCAGCACTGAAGCTTTCTTT. It yields the protein CASSQVSTEAFF.